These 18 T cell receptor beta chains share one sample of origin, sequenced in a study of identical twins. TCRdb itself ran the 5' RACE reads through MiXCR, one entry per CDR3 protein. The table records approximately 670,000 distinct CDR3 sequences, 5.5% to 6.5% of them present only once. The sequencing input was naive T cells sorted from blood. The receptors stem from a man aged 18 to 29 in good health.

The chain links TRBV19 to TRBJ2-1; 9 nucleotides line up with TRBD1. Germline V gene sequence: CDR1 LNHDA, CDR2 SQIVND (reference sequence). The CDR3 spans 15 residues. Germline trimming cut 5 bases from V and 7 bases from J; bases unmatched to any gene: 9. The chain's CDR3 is CASSPSGQGWNEQFF. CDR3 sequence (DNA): TGTGCCAGTAGTCCGTCGGGACAGGGTTGGAATGAGCAGTTCTTC.

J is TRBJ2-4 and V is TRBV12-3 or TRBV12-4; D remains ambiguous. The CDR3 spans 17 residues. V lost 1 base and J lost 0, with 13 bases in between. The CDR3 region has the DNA TGTGCCAGCAGTTTAGTAGTGTGGGGTATAGCCAAAAACATTCAGTACTTC. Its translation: CASSLVVWGIAKNIQYF.

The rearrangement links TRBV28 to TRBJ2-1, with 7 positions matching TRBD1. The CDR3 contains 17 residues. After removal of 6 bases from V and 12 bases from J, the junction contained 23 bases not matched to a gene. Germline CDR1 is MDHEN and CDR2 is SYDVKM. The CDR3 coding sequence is TGTGCCAGCAGCTCCCCAGGGACAGTGACTTTGGTGGCCGGGCAGTTCTTC. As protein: CASSSPGTVTLVAGQFF.

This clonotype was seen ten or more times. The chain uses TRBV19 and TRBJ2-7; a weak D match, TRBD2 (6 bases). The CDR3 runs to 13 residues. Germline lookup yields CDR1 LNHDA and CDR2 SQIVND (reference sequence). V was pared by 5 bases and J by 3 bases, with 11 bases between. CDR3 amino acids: CASSSSGLYEQYF. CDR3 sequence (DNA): TGTGCCAGTAGTTCGTCGGGACTCTACGAGCAGTACTTC.

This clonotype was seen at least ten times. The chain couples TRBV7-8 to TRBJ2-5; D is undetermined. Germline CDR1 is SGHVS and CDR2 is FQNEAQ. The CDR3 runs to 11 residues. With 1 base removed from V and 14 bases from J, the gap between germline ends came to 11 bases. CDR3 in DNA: TGTGCCAGCAGCTTAGGCCCTATCATATACTTC. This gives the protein CASSLGPIIYF.

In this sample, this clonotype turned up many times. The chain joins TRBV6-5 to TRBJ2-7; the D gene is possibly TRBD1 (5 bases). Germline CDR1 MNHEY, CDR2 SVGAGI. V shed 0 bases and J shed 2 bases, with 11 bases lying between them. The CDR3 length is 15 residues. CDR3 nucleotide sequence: TGTGCCAGCAGTTACTCCCAGGACATGCCCTACGAGCAGTACTTC. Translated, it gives CASSYSQDMPYEQYF.

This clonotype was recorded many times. The DNA of the CDR3 is TGTGCCAGCACGCAGGGGACCACAGATACGCAGTATTTT. Translating it yields CASTQGTTDTQYF. The rearrangement links TRBV6-6 to TRBJ2-3, with a possible D match to TRBD1 (6 bases). V lost 7 bases and J 2 bases, leaving 10 bases between the germline ends. The CDR3 sequence is 13 residues long. The V gene's germline CDR1 is MNHNY and CDR2 SVGAGI (reference sequence).

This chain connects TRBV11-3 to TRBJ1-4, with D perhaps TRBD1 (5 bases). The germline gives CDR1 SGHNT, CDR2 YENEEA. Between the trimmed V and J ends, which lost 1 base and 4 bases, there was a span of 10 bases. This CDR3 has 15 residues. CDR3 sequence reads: CASSLGGRLNEKLFF. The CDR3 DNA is TGTGCCAGCAGCTTAGGGGGACGGCTTAATGAAAAACTGTTTTTT.

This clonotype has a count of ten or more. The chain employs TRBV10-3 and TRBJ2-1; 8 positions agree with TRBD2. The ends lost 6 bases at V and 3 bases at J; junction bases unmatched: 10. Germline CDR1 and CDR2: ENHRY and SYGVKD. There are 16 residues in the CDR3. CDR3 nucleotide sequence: TGTGCCATCAGAGCCATTTATAGCGGGAACTACAATGAGCAGTTCTTC. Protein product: CAIRAIYSGNYNEQFF.

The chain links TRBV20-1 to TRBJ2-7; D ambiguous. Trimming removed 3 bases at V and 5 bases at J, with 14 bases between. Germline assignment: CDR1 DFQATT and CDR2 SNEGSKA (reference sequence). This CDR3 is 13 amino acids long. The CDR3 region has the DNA TGCAGTGCTAGGGCCCCGCTAGGTCACGAGCAGTACGTC. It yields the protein CSARAPLGHEQYV.

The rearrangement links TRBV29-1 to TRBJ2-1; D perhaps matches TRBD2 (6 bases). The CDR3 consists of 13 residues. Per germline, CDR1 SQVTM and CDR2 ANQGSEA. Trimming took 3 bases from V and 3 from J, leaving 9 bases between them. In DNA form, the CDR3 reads TGCAGCGTTGAGGAGGGTAACTACAATGAGCAGTTCTTC. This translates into CSVEEGNYNEQFF.

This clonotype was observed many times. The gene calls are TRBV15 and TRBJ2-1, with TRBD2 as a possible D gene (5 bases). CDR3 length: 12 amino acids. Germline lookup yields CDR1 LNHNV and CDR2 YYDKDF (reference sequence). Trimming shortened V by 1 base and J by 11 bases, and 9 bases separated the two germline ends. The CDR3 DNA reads TGTGCCACCAGCAGAGTGAGGGAGAAGCAGTTCTTC. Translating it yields CATSRVREKQFF.

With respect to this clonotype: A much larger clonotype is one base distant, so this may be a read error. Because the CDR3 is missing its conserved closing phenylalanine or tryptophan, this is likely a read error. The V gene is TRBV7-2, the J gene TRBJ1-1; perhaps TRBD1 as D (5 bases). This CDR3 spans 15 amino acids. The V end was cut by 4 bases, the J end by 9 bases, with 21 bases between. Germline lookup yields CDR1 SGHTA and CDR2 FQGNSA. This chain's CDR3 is CASSSKYGGGLKAFY. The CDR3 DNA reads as TGTGCCAGCAGCTCCAAGTACGGTGGGGGGTTAAAAGCTTTCTAT.

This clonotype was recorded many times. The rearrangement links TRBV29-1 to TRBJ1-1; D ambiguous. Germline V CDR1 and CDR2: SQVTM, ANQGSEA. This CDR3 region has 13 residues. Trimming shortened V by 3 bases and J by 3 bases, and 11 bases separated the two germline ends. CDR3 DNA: TGCAGCGTTGATGGGTCGGAACACACTGAAGCTTTCTTT. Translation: CSVDGSEHTEAFF.

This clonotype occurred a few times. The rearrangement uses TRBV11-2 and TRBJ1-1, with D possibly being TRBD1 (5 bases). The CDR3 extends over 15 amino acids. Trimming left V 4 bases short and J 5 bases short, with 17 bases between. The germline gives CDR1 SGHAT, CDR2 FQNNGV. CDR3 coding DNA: TGTGCCAGCAGCTCTCTAAAGGGACCGAGAACTGAAGCTTTCTTT. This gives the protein CASSSLKGPRTEAFF.

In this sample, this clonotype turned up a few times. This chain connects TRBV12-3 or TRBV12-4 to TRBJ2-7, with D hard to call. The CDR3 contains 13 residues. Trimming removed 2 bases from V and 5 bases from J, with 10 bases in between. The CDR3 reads CASSLSRIHEQYF. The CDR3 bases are TGTGCCAGCAGTTTATCTAGAATCCACGAGCAGTACTTC.

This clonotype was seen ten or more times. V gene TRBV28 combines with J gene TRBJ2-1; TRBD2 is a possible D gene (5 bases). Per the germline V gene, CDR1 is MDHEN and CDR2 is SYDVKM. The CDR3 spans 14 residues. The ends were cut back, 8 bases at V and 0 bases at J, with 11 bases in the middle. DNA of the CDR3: TGTGCCAGCGGGAGCGGCCCCTCCTACAATGAGCAGTTCTTC. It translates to CASGSGPSYNEQFF.

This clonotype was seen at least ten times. The chain's CDR3 is CASSLVSMEQFF. In nucleotides, the CDR3 is TGTGCCAGCAGCTTGGTGTCCATGGAGCAGTTCTTC. The chain uses TRBV7-2 and TRBJ2-1; D not resolved. CDR1 is SGHTA and CDR2 is FQGNSA in the germline V gene. The CDR3 runs 12 residues. V lost 3 bases to trimming and J lost 10 bases, with 10 bases between them.